The rows below give T cell receptor beta chains drawn from one sample of a study of OX40 agonist ivuxolimab in advanced cancers. Clones were sequenced by immunoSEQ multiplex PCR, and TCRdb holds only the in-frame ones, with some missing. Of about 51,000 clones in the sample, around 80% were seen once. The source was CD4+ or CD8+ T cells sorted from blood, collected in a trial of the OX40 agonist ivuxolimab. Every receptor here comes from an adult with an advanced solid tumor such as melanoma, head and neck, liver or kidney cancer. Both conserved end residues are part of each CDR3. A D gene is named only where the DNA matches it firmly. Expanded clones get a size class; other rows say once, few or many, or leave the size out.

D gene,V gene,J gene,clone size,CDR3 protein,CDR3 DNA
NA,TRBV27,TRBJ1-1,NA,CASKPGHPNTEAFF,TGTGCCAGCAAACCGGGACACCCGAACACTGAAGCTTTCTTT
TRBD2,TRBV4-2,TRBJ2-5,NA,CASSQEQRGSQETQYF,TGTGCCAGCAGCCAAGAACAGCGGGGTTCACAAGAGACCCAGTACTTC
NA,TRBV5-1,TRBJ1-6,NA,CASTCPLTGLYNSPLHF,TGCGCCAGCACATGCCCGTTGACAGGCCTCTATAATTCACCCCTCCACTTT
TRBD2,TRBV5-1,TRBJ2-3,NA,CASSKRGLAKLTDTQYF,TGCGCCAGCAGCAAGAGGGGACTAGCGAAGTTAACAGATACGCAGTATTTT
NA,TRBV9,TRBJ2-1,NA,CASAVGPIYNEQFF,TGTGCCAGCGCAGTGGGACCTATCTACAATGAGCAGTTCTTC
NA,TRBV7-9,TRBJ1-2,NA,CASSPPKQSANYGYTF,TGTGCCAGCAGCCCGCCCAAGCAGAGTGCTAACTATGGCTACACCTTC
NA,TRBV21-1,TRBJ2-5,NA,CASSGRTSAGETQYF,TGTGCCAGCAGCGGGAGGACTAGCGCGGGGGAGACCCAGTACTTC
TRBD2,TRBV7-9,TRBJ2-7,NA,CASSIPSGNEQYF,TGTGCCAGCAGCATACCTAGCGGGAACGAGCAGTACTTC
TRBD2,TRBV7-9,TRBJ2-5,NA,CASSQLGLDQETQYF,TGTGCCAGCAGCCAATTAGGACTAGACCAAGAGACCCAGTACTTC
NA,TRBV5-1,TRBJ1-1,NA,CASSLLGAHDAEAFF,TGCGCCAGCAGCTTGTTAGGGGCCCACGACGCTGAAGCTTTCTTT
TRBD1,TRBV19,TRBJ1-2,once,CASSVTGTYLNYGYTF,TGTGCCAGTAGTGTGACAGGGACCTATTTAAACTATGGCTACACCTTC
TRBD2,TRBV5-4,TRBJ2-7,NA,CASSPTSGRSRYEQYF,TGTGCCAGCAGCCCGACTAGCGGGAGGTCTAGGTACGAGCAGTACTTC
NA,TRBV29-1,TRBJ2-7,NA,CSGVGVGAYEQYF,TGCAGCGGGGTGGGGGTCGGGGCCTACGAGCAGTACTTC
NA,TRBV4-2,TRBJ1-1,NA,CASSQGTGLTEAFF,TGTGCCAGCAGCCAAGGGACGGGCTTGACTGAAGCTTTCTTT
NA,TRBV5-8,TRBJ2-1,NA,CASSLARGGGLHEQFF,TGTGCCAGCAGCTTGGCTCGCGGAGGAGGGCTCCATGAGCAGTTCTTC
TRBD2,TRBV7-3,TRBJ2-5,NA,CASSLNLAGIETQYF,TGTGCCAGCAGCTTAAATCTAGCGGGGATAGAGACCCAGTACTTC
TRBD1,TRBV19,TRBJ1-1,NA,CASRPTGGNTEAFF,TGTGCCAGCCGGCCGACAGGGGGGAACACTGAAGCTTTCTTT
NA,TRBV7-3,TRBJ2-1,few,CASRPSGSSYNEQFF,TGTGCCAGCAGACCCAGCGGCAGCTCCTACAATGAGCAGTTCTTC
NA,TRBV25-1,TRBJ1-1,NA,CASSALDRQNTEAFF,TGTGCCAGCAGTGCGTTAGACAGGCAGAACACTGAAGCTTTCTTT
TRBD1,TRBV10-3,TRBJ2-1,NA,CAISDAGTGAYNEQFF,TGTGCCATCAGTGATGCCGGGACAGGGGCCTACAATGAGCAGTTCTTC
TRBD1,TRBV29-1,TRBJ1-1,NA,CSVDPTGGDTEAFF,TGCAGCGTTGACCCGACAGGGGGCGACACTGAAGCTTTCTTT
TRBD1,TRBV9,TRBJ2-3,NA,CASSSYRGETDTQYF,TGTGCCAGCAGCTCCTACAGGGGTGAAACAGATACGCAGTATTTT
TRBD1,TRBV2,TRBJ1-2,NA,CASSEYGTAPYGYTF,TGTGCCAGCAGTGAATACGGGACAGCTCCCTATGGCTACACCTTC
NA,TRBV9,TRBJ2-1,NA,CASSVVSGEDEQFF,TGTGCCAGCAGCGTAGTGTCGGGAGAGGATGAGCAGTTCTTC
NA,TRBV14,TRBJ2-1,NA,CASSQAAGWGSEQFF,TGTGCCAGCAGCCAAGCGGCAGGTTGGGGCTCTGAGCAGTTCTTC